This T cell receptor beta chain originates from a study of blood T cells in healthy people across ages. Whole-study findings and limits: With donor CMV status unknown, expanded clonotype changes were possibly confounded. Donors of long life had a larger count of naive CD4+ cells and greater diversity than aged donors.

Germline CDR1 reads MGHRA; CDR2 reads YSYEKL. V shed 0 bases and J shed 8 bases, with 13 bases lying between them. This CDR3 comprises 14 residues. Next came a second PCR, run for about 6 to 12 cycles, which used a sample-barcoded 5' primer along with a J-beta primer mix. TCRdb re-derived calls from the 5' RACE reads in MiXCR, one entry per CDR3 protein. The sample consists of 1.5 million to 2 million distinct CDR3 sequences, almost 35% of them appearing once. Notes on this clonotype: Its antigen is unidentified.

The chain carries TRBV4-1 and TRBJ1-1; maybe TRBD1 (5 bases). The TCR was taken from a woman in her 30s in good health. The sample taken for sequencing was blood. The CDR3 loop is CASSQDPRGREAFF. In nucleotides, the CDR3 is TGCGCCAGCAGCCAAGATCCTCGGGGACGCGAAGCTTTCTTT.